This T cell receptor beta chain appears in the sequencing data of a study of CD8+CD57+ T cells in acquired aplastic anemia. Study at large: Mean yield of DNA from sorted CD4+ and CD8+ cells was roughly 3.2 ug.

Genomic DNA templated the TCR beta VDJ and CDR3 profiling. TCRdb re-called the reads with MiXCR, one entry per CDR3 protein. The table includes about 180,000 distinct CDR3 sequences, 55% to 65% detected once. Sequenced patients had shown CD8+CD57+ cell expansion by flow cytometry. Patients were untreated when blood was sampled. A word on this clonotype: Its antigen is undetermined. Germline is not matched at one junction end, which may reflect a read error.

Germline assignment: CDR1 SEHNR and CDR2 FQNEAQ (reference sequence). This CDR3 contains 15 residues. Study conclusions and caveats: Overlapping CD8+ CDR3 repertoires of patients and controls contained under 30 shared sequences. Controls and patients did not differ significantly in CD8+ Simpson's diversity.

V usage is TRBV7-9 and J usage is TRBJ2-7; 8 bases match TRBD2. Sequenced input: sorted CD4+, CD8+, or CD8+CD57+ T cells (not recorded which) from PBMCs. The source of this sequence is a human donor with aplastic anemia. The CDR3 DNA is TGTGCCAGCGCGGGGGCTAGCGGGCGATCCTACGGGCAGTACTTC. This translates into CASAGASGRSYGQYF.